Listed below are T cell receptor beta chains from one sample, sequenced in a study of blood T cell repertoires in COVID-19. The table came from immunoSEQ multiplex PCR; TCRdb's copy has only in-frame clones and leaves some out. The sample shows roughly 150,000 clones, more than 70% of them seen only once. The source material was PBMCs or T cells enriched from blood (not recorded which). The receptors stem from a man between 60 and 75 years old who had recovered from COVID-19. CDR3s include the opening cysteine and the closing phenylalanine or tryptophan. The order of the fields is J gene, clone size, V gene, D gene, CDR3 protein, CDR3 DNA. The D gene is left open where the match is weak. Clone sizes are given selectively: once, few, many, or a class where the clone is expanded.

J gene: TRBJ1-5
clone size: few
V gene: TRBV28
D gene: -
CDR3 protein: CASAFTPGNQPQHF
CDR3 DNA: TGTGCCAGCGCATTTACCCCGGGAAATCAGCCCCAGCATTTT

J gene: TRBJ2-3
clone size: -
V gene: TRBV15
D gene: TRBD1
CDR3 protein: CATSSGTASTDTQYF
CDR3 DNA: TGTGCCACCAGCTCCGGGACAGCTAGCACAGATACGCAGTATTTT

J gene: TRBJ2-1
clone size: once
V gene: TRBV6-1
D gene: -
CDR3 protein: CASSESGHPSYNEQFF
CDR3 DNA: TGTGCCAGCAGTGAATCGGGACACCCTTCCTACAATGAGCAGTTCTTC

J gene: TRBJ2-2
clone size: -
V gene: TRBV27
D gene: TRBD2
CDR3 protein: CASSLWASGHTGELFF
CDR3 DNA: TGTGCCAGCAGTTTATGGGCTAGCGGTCACACCGGGGAGCTGTTTTTT

J gene: TRBJ2-3
clone size: few
V gene: TRBV5-8
D gene: -
CDR3 protein: CASSLATGGHGTDTQYF
CDR3 DNA: TGTGCCAGCAGCTTGGCCACGGGGGGCCACGGGACAGATACGCAGTATTTT

J gene: TRBJ2-1
clone size: -
V gene: TRBV30
D gene: -
CDR3 protein: CAWLPGRSYNEQFF
CDR3 DNA: TGTGCCTGGCTACCAGGGCGTTCCTACAATGAGCAGTTCTTC

J gene: TRBJ2-1
clone size: -
V gene: TRBV4-1
D gene: TRBD1
CDR3 protein: CASSQGWTGHNEQFF
CDR3 DNA: TGCGCCAGCAGCCAAGGGTGGACAGGGCACAATGAGCAGTTCTTC

J gene: TRBJ2-5
clone size: -
V gene: TRBV30
D gene: TRBD1
CDR3 protein: CAWSVGGPKETQYF
CDR3 DNA: TGTGCCTGGAGTGTAGGGGGCCCGAAGGAGACCCAGTACTTC

J gene: TRBJ1-5
clone size: -
V gene: TRBV28
D gene: -
CDR3 protein: CASTFLGGQPSNQPQHF
CDR3 DNA: TGTGCCAGCACCTTTTTGGGGGGGCAGCCTAGCAATCAGCCCCAGCATTTT

J gene: TRBJ2-6
clone size: -
V gene: TRBV20-1
D gene: -
CDR3 protein: CSASLGGDGANVLTF
CDR3 DNA: TGCAGTGCTAGTTTGGGCGGGGATGGGGCCAACGTCCTGACTTTC

J gene: TRBJ2-7
clone size: -
V gene: TRBV29-1
D gene: -
CDR3 protein: CSVEGATGTSEQYF
CDR3 DNA: TGCAGCGTTGAAGGTGCTACAGGGACCTCCGAGCAGTACTTC

J gene: TRBJ2-3
clone size: -
V gene: TRBV5-4
D gene: -
CDR3 protein: CASTPQRGANTDTQYF
CDR3 DNA: TGTGCCAGCACCCCCCAACGGGGGGCTAACACAGATACGCAGTATTTT

J gene: TRBJ2-4
clone size: once
V gene: TRBV11-2
D gene: -
CDR3 protein: CASSFDYGNIQYF
CDR3 DNA: TGTGCCAGCAGCTTCGATTACGGAAACATTCAGTACTTC

J gene: TRBJ2-2
clone size: few
V gene: TRBV6-5
D gene: -
CDR3 protein: CASSYFGGLNTGELFF
CDR3 DNA: TGTGCCAGCAGTTATTTTGGTGGGCTTAACACCGGGGAGCTGTTTTTT

J gene: TRBJ2-5
clone size: few
V gene: TRBV5-4
D gene: TRBD2
CDR3 protein: CASRTGLAVQETQYF
CDR3 DNA: TGTGCCAGCAGGACGGGACTAGCGGTCCAAGAGACCCAGTACTTC

J gene: TRBJ1-6
clone size: -
V gene: TRBV15
D gene: TRBD1
CDR3 protein: CATSRRTRTGGGYSPLHF
CDR3 DNA: TGTGCCACCAGCAGGCGCACTAGAACAGGGGGCGGTTATTCACCCCTCCACTTT

J gene: TRBJ2-1
clone size: -
V gene: TRBV4-1
D gene: -
CDR3 protein: CASSQGVGIYNEQFF
CDR3 DNA: TGCGCCAGCAGCCAAGGGGTCGGGATCTACAATGAGCAGTTCTTC

J gene: TRBJ1-4
clone size: -
V gene: TRBV28
D gene: -
CDR3 protein: CASSLGRRDEKLFF
CDR3 DNA: TGTGCCAGCAGTTTAGGCCGGAGGGATGAAAAACTGTTTTTT

J gene: TRBJ1-3
clone size: -
V gene: TRBV28
D gene: -
CDR3 protein: CASSLWGLGNTIYF
CDR3 DNA: TGTGCCAGCAGTTTATGGGGGCTTGGAAACACCATATATTTT

J gene: TRBJ2-3
clone size: -
V gene: TRBV7-9
D gene: TRBD1
CDR3 protein: CASSFPTGQASSTDTQYF
CDR3 DNA: TGTGCCAGCAGCTTCCCTACCGGACAGGCGTCTAGCACAGATACGCAGTATTTT

J gene: TRBJ2-2
clone size: few
V gene: TRBV27
D gene: -
CDR3 protein: CASSLRRTGELFF
CDR3 DNA: TGTGCCAGCAGCTTACGTCGCACCGGGGAGCTGTTTTTT

J gene: TRBJ2-7
clone size: -
V gene: TRBV4-2
D gene: -
CDR3 protein: CASSQEAGESYEQYF
CDR3 DNA: TGTGCCAGCAGCCAAGAGGCAGGGGAAAGCTACGAGCAGTACTTC

J gene: TRBJ1-1
clone size: -
V gene: TRBV29-1
D gene: -
CDR3 protein: CSVANGAEAFF
CDR3 DNA: TGCAGCGTTGCGAACGGGGCTGAAGCTTTCTTT

J gene: TRBJ2-2
clone size: -
V gene: TRBV24-1
D gene: -
CDR3 protein: CATSDNRYTGELFF
CDR3 DNA: TGTGCCACCAGTGATAACAGGTACACCGGGGAGCTGTTTTTT

J gene: TRBJ2-1
clone size: -
V gene: TRBV24-1
D gene: TRBD1
CDR3 protein: CATNQPGQGLGEQFF
CDR3 DNA: TGTGCCACCAATCAACCGGGACAGGGGCTCGGTGAGCAGTTCTTC

J gene: TRBJ2-3
clone size: -
V gene: TRBV4-1
D gene: -
CDR3 protein: CASSQGTGVRDTQYF
CDR3 DNA: TGCGCCAGCAGCCAAGGGACGGGAGTAAGAGATACGCAGTATTTT

J gene: TRBJ2-2
clone size: once
V gene: TRBV6-5
D gene: TRBD1
CDR3 protein: CASSPGTGTGELFF
CDR3 DNA: TGTGCCAGCAGTCCCGGGACAGGGACCGGGGAGCTGTTTTTT

J gene: TRBJ2-5
clone size: once
V gene: TRBV9
D gene: -
CDR3 protein: CASSVASEETQYF
CDR3 DNA: TGTGCCAGCAGCGTCGCAAGTGAGGAGACCCAGTACTTC

J gene: TRBJ2-6
clone size: -
V gene: TRBV3-1/TRBV3-2
D gene: -
CDR3 protein: CASSQAGVGDSGANVLTF
CDR3 DNA: TGTGCCAGCAGCCAGGCCGGAGTCGGGGACTCTGGGGCCAACGTCCTGACTTTC

J gene: TRBJ1-1
clone size: -
V gene: TRBV29-1
D gene: -
CDR3 protein: CSVVFVLPEAFF
CDR3 DNA: TGCAGCGTTGTATTTGTTCTCCCTGAAGCTTTCTTT

J gene: TRBJ1-4
clone size: -
V gene: TRBV2
D gene: -
CDR3 protein: CASSVRRATNEKLFF
CDR3 DNA: TGTGCCAGCAGTGTACGACGGGCAACTAATGAAAAACTGTTTTTT

J gene: TRBJ2-2
clone size: -
V gene: TRBV7-9
D gene: TRBD1
CDR3 protein: CASSLVQGAGELFF
CDR3 DNA: TGTGCCAGCAGCTTAGTCCAGGGGGCCGGGGAGCTGTTTTTT

J gene: TRBJ1-6
clone size: once
V gene: TRBV7-9
D gene: -
CDR3 protein: CASSGSTGTVSPLHF
CDR3 DNA: TGTGCCAGCAGCGGTTCGACAGGAACAGTTTCACCCCTCCACTTT

J gene: TRBJ2-7
clone size: -
V gene: TRBV5-1
D gene: -
CDR3 protein: CASSPASGSSYEQYF
CDR3 DNA: TGCGCCAGCAGCCCGGCTTCTGGGAGCTCCTACGAGCAGTACTTC

J gene: TRBJ1-6
clone size: once
V gene: TRBV30
D gene: -
CDR3 protein: CAWSLHSYNSPLHF
CDR3 DNA: TGTGCCTGGAGTCTCCACTCCTACAATTCACCCCTCCACTTT

J gene: TRBJ1-1
clone size: -
V gene: TRBV28
D gene: -
CDR3 protein: CASRPASQGRHEAFF
CDR3 DNA: TGTGCCAGCAGGCCCGCGTCACAGGGAAGGCATGAAGCTTTCTTT

J gene: TRBJ2-2
clone size: -
V gene: TRBV4-1
D gene: -
CDR3 protein: CASSQVINLYTGELFF
CDR3 DNA: TGCGCCAGCAGCCAAGTTATAAATCTTTACACCGGGGAGCTGTTTTTT

J gene: TRBJ2-7
clone size: once
V gene: TRBV19
D gene: -
CDR3 protein: CASSPRVSLFVYEQYF
CDR3 DNA: TGTGCCAGTAGTCCCCGGGTTAGCCTTTTTGTCTACGAGCAGTACTTC

J gene: TRBJ2-5
clone size: -
V gene: TRBV5-6
D gene: -
CDR3 protein: CASSLTGYSETQYF
CDR3 DNA: TGTGCCAGCAGCTTGACAGGGTATTCAGAGACCCAGTACTTC

J gene: TRBJ2-1
clone size: -
V gene: TRBV7-3
D gene: -
CDR3 protein: CASSLEVNYNEQFF
CDR3 DNA: TGTGCCAGCAGCTTAGAGGTAAACTACAATGAGCAGTTCTTC

J gene: TRBJ2-5
clone size: -
V gene: TRBV24-1
D gene: -
CDR3 protein: CATSDLHGQSQETQYF
CDR3 DNA: TGTGCCACCAGTGATTTGCATGGACAAAGCCAAGAGACCCAGTACTTC

J gene: TRBJ1-1
clone size: -
V gene: TRBV4-1
D gene: TRBD1
CDR3 protein: CASSRGQGTATEAFF
CDR3 DNA: TGCGCCAGCAGCCGAGGACAGGGCACGGCCACTGAAGCTTTCTTT

J gene: TRBJ2-3
clone size: -
V gene: TRBV7-6
D gene: -
CDR3 protein: CASSLKGGRGTDTQYF
CDR3 DNA: TGTGCCAGCAGCTTAAAAGGGGGGAGGGGCACAGATACGCAGTATTTT

J gene: TRBJ2-1
clone size: -
V gene: TRBV6-4
D gene: TRBD1
CDR3 protein: CASSVGQGAYNEQFF
CDR3 DNA: TGTGCCAGCAGCGTGGGGCAGGGGGCCTACAATGAGCAGTTCTTC

J gene: TRBJ1-4
clone size: -
V gene: TRBV6-5
D gene: TRBD1
CDR3 protein: CASSRTGSEKLFF
CDR3 DNA: TGTGCCAGCAGTAGGACAGGGAGTGAAAAACTGTTTTTT

J gene: TRBJ1-6
clone size: -
V gene: TRBV28
D gene: TRBD1
CDR3 protein: CASSPPTGLSPLHF
CDR3 DNA: TGTGCCAGCAGTCCGCCGACAGGGTTGTCACCCCTCCACTTT

J gene: TRBJ2-1
clone size: -
V gene: TRBV3-1/TRBV3-2
D gene: TRBD2
CDR3 protein: CASSQRIAGGREQFF
CDR3 DNA: TGTGCCAGCAGCCAACGAATAGCGGGGGGGCGGGAGCAGTTCTTC

J gene: TRBJ1-2
clone size: -
V gene: TRBV29-1
D gene: -
CDR3 protein: CSVEGGIGYGYTF
CDR3 DNA: TGCAGCGTTGAAGGAGGGATCGGCTATGGCTACACCTTC

J gene: TRBJ2-1
clone size: -
V gene: TRBV4-2
D gene: TRBD2
CDR3 protein: CASSPMTSNKGEQFF
CDR3 DNA: TGTGCCAGCAGCCCCATGACTAGCAACAAGGGTGAGCAGTTCTTC

J gene: TRBJ1-1
clone size: -
V gene: TRBV9
D gene: TRBD1
CDR3 protein: CASSPVRTGTPEAFF
CDR3 DNA: TGTGCCAGCAGCCCTGTCCGGACAGGGACGCCTGAAGCTTTCTTT

J gene: TRBJ2-7
clone size: -
V gene: TRBV2
D gene: -
CDR3 protein: CASSGDTPYEQYF
CDR3 DNA: TGTGCCAGCAGTGGGGACACCCCCTACGAGCAGTACTTC

J gene: TRBJ2-5
clone size: -
V gene: TRBV12-2
D gene: -
CDR3 protein: CASPIRKGQLYSYRDF
CDR3 DNA: TGTGCAAGTCCCATCCGTAAGGGACAGCTATATTCCTATCGTGACTTC

J gene: TRBJ1-1
clone size: -
V gene: TRBV30
D gene: -
CDR3 protein: CARKTGENTEAFF
CDR3 DNA: TGTGCCCGCAAGACAGGCGAGAACACTGAAGCTTTCTTT

J gene: TRBJ1-2
clone size: few
V gene: TRBV6-4
D gene: -
CDR3 protein: CASRPAGATNYGYTF
CDR3 DNA: TGTGCCAGCAGGCCTGCGGGGGCAACTAACTATGGCTACACCTTC